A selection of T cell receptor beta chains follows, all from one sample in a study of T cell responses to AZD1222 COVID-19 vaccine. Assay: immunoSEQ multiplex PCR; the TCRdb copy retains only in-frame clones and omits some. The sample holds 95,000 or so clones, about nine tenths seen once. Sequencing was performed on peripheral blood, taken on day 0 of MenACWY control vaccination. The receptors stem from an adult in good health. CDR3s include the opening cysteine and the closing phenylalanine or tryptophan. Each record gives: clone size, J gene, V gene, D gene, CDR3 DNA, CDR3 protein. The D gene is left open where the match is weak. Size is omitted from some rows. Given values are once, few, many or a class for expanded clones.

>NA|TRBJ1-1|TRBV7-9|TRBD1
TGTGCCAGCAGCTCGAGGATAGGGGGCAGGACTGAAGCTTTCTTT
CASSSRIGGRTEAFF
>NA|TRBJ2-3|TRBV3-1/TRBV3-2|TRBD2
TGTGCCAGTAGATCGGGGGGGGCCTTAGATACGCAGTATTTT
CASRSGGALDTQYF
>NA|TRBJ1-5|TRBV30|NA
TGTGCCTGGAGTGGCGGCGGCAATCAGCCCCAGCATTTT
CAWSGGGNQPQHF
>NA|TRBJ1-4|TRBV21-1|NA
TGTGCCAGCAGGCCACAGGGGCATAATGAAAAACTGTTTTTT
CASRPQGHNEKLFF
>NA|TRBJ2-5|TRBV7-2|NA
TGTGCCAGCAGCTCCGTCGGGGCTCAAGAGACCCAGTACTTC
CASSSVGAQETQYF
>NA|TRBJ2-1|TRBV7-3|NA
TGTGCCAGCAGCAAGGGACTCACCCTTTTGGATGAGCAGTTCTTC
CASSKGLTLLDEQFF
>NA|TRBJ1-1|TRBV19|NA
TGTGCCAGTAGTATGGGGGGCAGATCGAACACTGAAGCTTTCTTT
CASSMGGRSNTEAFF
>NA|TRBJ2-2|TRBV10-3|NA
TGTGCCATCAGCCCCTCTAACACCGGGGAGCTGTTTTTT
CAISPSNTGELFF
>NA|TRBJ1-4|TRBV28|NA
TGTGCCAGCAGTTTACTCTCGGGGAGCGGAGAAAAACTGTTTTTT
CASSLLSGSGEKLFF
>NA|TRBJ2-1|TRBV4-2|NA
TGTGCCAGCAGCCCGCTGGGGGGGGCAAACAATGAGCAGTTCTTC
CASSPLGGANNEQFF
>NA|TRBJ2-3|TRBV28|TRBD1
TGTGCCAGCAGTTTAGGGACAGGGACAGATACGCAGTATTTT
CASSLGTGTDTQYF
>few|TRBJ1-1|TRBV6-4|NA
TGTGCCAGCAGTGTGTTCAGAGGAAGCACTGAAGCTTTCTTT
CASSVFRGSTEAFF
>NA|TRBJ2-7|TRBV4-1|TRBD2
TGCGCCAGCAGCATCGGGACTAGCGGGCAGACGGTGTCCTACGAGCAGTACTTC
CASSIGTSGQTVSYEQYF
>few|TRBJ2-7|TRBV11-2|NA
TGTGCCAGCAGCTTAGGTGGGTTCGAGCAGTACTTC
CASSLGGFEQYF
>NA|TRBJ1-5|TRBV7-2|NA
TGTGCCAGCAGCTTAGTCCCGGGGAGGAGCAATCAGCCCCAGCATTTT
CASSLVPGRSNQPQHF
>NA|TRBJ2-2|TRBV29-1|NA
TGCAGCGGCCACGCAGGGGCCGGGGAGCTGTTTTTT
CSGHAGAGELFF
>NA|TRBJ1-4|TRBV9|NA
TGTGCCAGCAGCGTAGGGGTTCAGAGTGAAAAACTGTTTTTT
CASSVGVQSEKLFF
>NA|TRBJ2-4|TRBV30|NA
TGTGCCTGGAGTGGGATGGCCAAAAACATTCAGTACTTC
CAWSGMAKNIQYF
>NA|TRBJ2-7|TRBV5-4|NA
TGTGCCAGCAGCCCGGACCGCTCGGCCAGGTACTACGAGCAGTACTTC
CASSPDRSARYYEQYF
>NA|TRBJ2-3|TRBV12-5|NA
TGTGCTAGTGCCCGACTCCAGATCACAGATACGCAGTATTTT
CASARLQITDTQYF
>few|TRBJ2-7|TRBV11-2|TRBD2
TGTGCCAGCAGCTTAGCCCTAGCGGGAAACGAGCAGTACTTC
CASSLALAGNEQYF
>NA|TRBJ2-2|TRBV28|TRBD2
TGTGCCACCCTAGCGGGACCCCTCGGAACCGGGGAGCTGTTTTTT
CATLAGPLGTGELFF
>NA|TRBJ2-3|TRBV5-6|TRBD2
TGTGCCAGCAGCTTGGTCCGGGGGGACCCCACAGATACGCAGTATTTT
CASSLVRGDPTDTQYF
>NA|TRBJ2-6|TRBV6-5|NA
TGTGCCAGCAGTTACTTGGCTACTGGGGCCAACGTCCTGACTTTC
CASSYLATGANVLTF
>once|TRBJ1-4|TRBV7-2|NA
TGTGCCAGCAGGAAGGCAGGGGCTAATGAAAAACTGTTTTTT
CASRKAGANEKLFF
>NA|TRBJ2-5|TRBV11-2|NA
TGTGCCAGCAGCAGGACCGGAGAGACCCAGTACTTC
CASSRTGETQYF
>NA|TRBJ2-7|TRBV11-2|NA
TGTGCCAGCAGGACAGGAAGCTCCTACGAGCAGTACTTC
CASRTGSSYEQYF
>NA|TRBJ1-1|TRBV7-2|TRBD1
TGTGCCAGCAGCGTAGACAGGGGGCGGGTGAACACTGAAGCTTTCTTT
CASSVDRGRVNTEAFF
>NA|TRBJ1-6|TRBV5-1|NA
TGCGCCAGCAGCCCCCAGGGTGTCCCAAATTCACCCCTCCACTTT
CASSPQGVPNSPLHF
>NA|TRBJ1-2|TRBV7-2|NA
TGTGCCAGCAGACGAAGGGGGGTTCACGGCTACACCTTC
CASRRRGVHGYTF
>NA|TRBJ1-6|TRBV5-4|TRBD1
TGTGCCAGCAGCTTCTTCCACGACAGGGGTGATTCACCCCTCCACTTT
CASSFFHDRGDSPLHF
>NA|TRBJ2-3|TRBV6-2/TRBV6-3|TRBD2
TGTGCCAGCAGCCCGGGGGGGCCTACAGATACGCAGTATTTT
CASSPGGPTDTQYF
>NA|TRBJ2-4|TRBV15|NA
TGTGCCACCCAAACCGGGAGACCAGCCAAAAACATTCAGTACTTC
CATQTGRPAKNIQYF
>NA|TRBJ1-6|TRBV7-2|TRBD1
TGTGCCAGCAGCCTGAGACAGGGCCTCTATAATTCACCCCTCCACTTT
CASSLRQGLYNSPLHF
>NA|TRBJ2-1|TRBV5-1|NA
TGCGCCAGCAGCTTGGAAGCAGGGGATCTTGAGCAGTTCTTC
CASSLEAGDLEQFF
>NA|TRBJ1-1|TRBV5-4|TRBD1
TGTGCCAGCAGGGATAAGTTTACAGGGGGCACTGAAGCTTTCTTT
CASRDKFTGGTEAFF
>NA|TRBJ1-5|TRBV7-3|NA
TGTGCCAGCAGCTTAACAGGGGTTGGGGATCAGCCCCAGCATTTT
CASSLTGVGDQPQHF
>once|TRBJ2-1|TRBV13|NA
TGTGCCAGCAGCTTAGGCTCCTATGAGCAGTTCTTC
CASSLGSYEQFF
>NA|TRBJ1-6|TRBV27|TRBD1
TGTGCCAGCAGTATGACAGGGCAAAATTCACCCCTCCACTTT
CASSMTGQNSPLHF
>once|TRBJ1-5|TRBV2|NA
TGTGCCAGCGTCCAGGGGAACGGCAATCAGCCCCAGCATTTT
CASVQGNGNQPQHF